This is a list of T cell receptor beta chains from one sample in a study of Graves' ophthalmopathy and Graves' hyperthyroidism. TCRdb itself ran the multiplex PCR reads through MiXCR, one entry per CDR3 protein. The table records 150,000 or so distinct CDR3 sequences, 35% to 45% of them present only once. The sequenced material came from peripheral blood. Receptor source: a man in his thirties or forties with Graves' ophthalmopathy. CDR3s include the opening cysteine and the closing phenylalanine or tryptophan. The D gene is left open where the match is weak. Expanded clones are given a class, and other clones once, few, many or no size at all.

D gene: -; J gene: TRBJ1-2; clone size: -; V gene: TRBV12-3/TRBV12-4; CDR3 DNA: TGTGCCAGCAGTTTAGTCCTTCAGGGCAAGGGCTACACCTTC; CDR3 protein: CASSLVLQGKGYTF
D gene: -; J gene: TRBJ1-1; clone size: few; V gene: TRBV7-8; CDR3 DNA: TGTGCCAGCAGCTTAGCGCGAGTCGGGGGAATGAACACTGAAGCTTTCTTT; CDR3 protein: CASSLARVGGMNTEAFF
D gene: -; J gene: TRBJ2-5; clone size: -; V gene: TRBV10-3; CDR3 DNA: TGTGCCATCAGTGAGTCGCAGATGGAGACCCAGTACTTC; CDR3 protein: CAISESQMETQYF
D gene: TRBD1; J gene: TRBJ1-1; clone size: many; V gene: TRBV14; CDR3 DNA: TGTGCCAGCGTGCAGGGACAGGTCTTTTTCATGAACACTGAAGCTTTCTTT; CDR3 protein: CASVQGQVFFMNTEAFF
D gene: -; J gene: TRBJ2-6; clone size: once; V gene: TRBV28; CDR3 DNA: TGTGCCAGCAGTGTGGGAGTGAGTGGGGCCAACGTCCTGACTTTC; CDR3 protein: CASSVGVSGANVLTF
D gene: -; J gene: TRBJ2-7; clone size: many; V gene: TRBV12-3/TRBV12-4; CDR3 DNA: TGTGCCAGCACCGATTCCTCAGGCGAGCAGTACTTC; CDR3 protein: CASTDSSGEQYF
D gene: TRBD1; J gene: TRBJ1-5; clone size: many; V gene: TRBV12-3/TRBV12-4; CDR3 DNA: TGTGCCAGCACCGAGACAGGGACGGATCAGCCCCAGCATTTT; CDR3 protein: CASTETGTDQPQHF
D gene: -; J gene: TRBJ2-7; clone size: once; V gene: TRBV7-3; CDR3 DNA: TGTGCCAGCAGCTCAAACCCTCCCCGGGCCGAGCAGTACTTC; CDR3 protein: CASSSNPPRAEQYF
D gene: TRBD1; J gene: TRBJ1-1; clone size: many; V gene: TRBV18; CDR3 DNA: TGTGCCAGCTCACCTCAGACAGGGGTGGCTGAAGCTTTCTTT; CDR3 protein: CASSPQTGVAEAFF
D gene: -; J gene: TRBJ2-6; clone size: many; V gene: TRBV19; CDR3 DNA: TGTGCCAGTATGACAGTACATCCGTCGTATTCTTCGGGGGCCAACGTCCTGACTTTC; CDR3 protein: CASMTVHPSYSSGANVLTF
D gene: TRBD1; J gene: TRBJ1-1; clone size: many; V gene: TRBV18; CDR3 DNA: TGTGCCAGCTCACCAACTGACAGGGGGCATGAAGCTTTCTTT; CDR3 protein: CASSPTDRGHEAFF
D gene: -; J gene: TRBJ1-5; clone size: -; V gene: TRBV6-5; CDR3 DNA: TGTGCCAGCAGTTCGGAGCATGGCAATCAGCCCCAGCATTTT; CDR3 protein: CASSSEHGNQPQHF
D gene: -; J gene: TRBJ2-5; clone size: -; V gene: TRBV15; CDR3 DNA: TGTGCCACCAGCAGGGAGGGTCCAGGGACCCAGTACTTC; CDR3 protein: CATSREGPGTQYF
D gene: TRBD2; J gene: TRBJ2-4; clone size: -; V gene: TRBV7-2; CDR3 DNA: TGTGCCAGCAGCTCGGGGACTAGCGGGAGGGCCGGCATTCAGTACTTC; CDR3 protein: CASSSGTSGRAGIQYF
D gene: -; J gene: TRBJ2-7; clone size: many; V gene: TRBV7-2; CDR3 DNA: TGTGCCAGCAGCCTGAGGGGGGGGATCTACGAGCAGTACTTC; CDR3 protein: CASSLRGGIYEQYF
D gene: TRBD1; J gene: TRBJ1-1; clone size: -; V gene: TRBV5-1; CDR3 DNA: TGCGCCAGCAGCTCCCGACAGGGAGAGAACACTGAAGCTTTCTTT; CDR3 protein: CASSSRQGENTEAFF
D gene: -; J gene: TRBJ2-7; clone size: -; V gene: TRBV7-2; CDR3 DNA: TGTGCCAGCAGCTTAGGGGGCGTACCCTACGAGCAGTACTTC; CDR3 protein: CASSLGGVPYEQYF
D gene: -; J gene: TRBJ1-5; clone size: -; V gene: TRBV12-3/TRBV12-4; CDR3 DNA: TGTGCCACTAGTTTTGGCAGTAGCAATCAGCCCCAGCATTTT; CDR3 protein: CATSFGSSNQPQHF
D gene: -; J gene: TRBJ2-7; clone size: -; V gene: TRBV6-2/TRBV6-3; CDR3 DNA: TGTGCCAGCAGTTACCAGATGAGTTCCTACGAGCAGTACTTC; CDR3 protein: CASSYQMSSYEQYF
D gene: -; J gene: TRBJ2-4; clone size: many; V gene: TRBV7-8; CDR3 DNA: TGTGCCAGCAGCTTAGACGCGGGAACGAATCTAGCCAAAAACATTCAGTACTTC; CDR3 protein: CASSLDAGTNLAKNIQYF
D gene: -; J gene: TRBJ2-5; clone size: many; V gene: TRBV6-1; CDR3 DNA: TGTGCCAGCAGTGAAAGAAACAGGGTCTGGGCGGGTGTCAAGACCCAGTACTTC; CDR3 protein: CASSERNRVWAGVKTQYF
D gene: -; J gene: TRBJ2-5; clone size: many; V gene: TRBV10-3; CDR3 DNA: TGTGCCATCAGTGAGATGGGCTGGTACCAAGAGACCCAGTACTTC; CDR3 protein: CAISEMGWYQETQYF
D gene: -; J gene: TRBJ1-1; clone size: -; V gene: TRBV14; CDR3 DNA: TGTGCCAGCAGCCACAGGGGTTTGTACACTGAAGCTTTCTTT; CDR3 protein: CASSHRGLYTEAFF
D gene: TRBD1; J gene: TRBJ1-6; clone size: many; V gene: TRBV4-3; CDR3 DNA: TGCGCCAGCAGCCTTGGGACAGGGGGTAATTCACCCCTCCACTTT; CDR3 protein: CASSLGTGGNSPLHF
D gene: -; J gene: TRBJ1-2; clone size: -; V gene: TRBV12-3/TRBV12-4; CDR3 DNA: TGTGCCAGCAGCCCCTCAGATACTAACTATGGCTACACCTTC; CDR3 protein: CASSPSDTNYGYTF
D gene: -; J gene: TRBJ2-5; clone size: -; V gene: TRBV29-1; CDR3 DNA: TGCAGCTCTGTTGGGTCCCAAGAGACCCAGTACTTC; CDR3 protein: CSSVGSQETQYF
D gene: TRBD2; J gene: TRBJ2-7; clone size: -; V gene: TRBV7-2; CDR3 DNA: TGTGCCAGCAGTTATCCGGGACTAGCGGGAGACGAGCAGTACTTC; CDR3 protein: CASSYPGLAGDEQYF
D gene: TRBD1; J gene: TRBJ1-6; clone size: many; V gene: TRBV6-5; CDR3 DNA: TGTGCCAGCAGTCCCCAGGTCGGGACAGGGGACTCACCCCTCCACTTT; CDR3 protein: CASSPQVGTGDSPLHF
D gene: -; J gene: TRBJ2-5; clone size: many; V gene: TRBV24-1; CDR3 DNA: TGTGCCACCAGTGCGGGGGCCGGTTCGCAAGAGACCCAGTACTTC; CDR3 protein: CATSAGAGSQETQYF